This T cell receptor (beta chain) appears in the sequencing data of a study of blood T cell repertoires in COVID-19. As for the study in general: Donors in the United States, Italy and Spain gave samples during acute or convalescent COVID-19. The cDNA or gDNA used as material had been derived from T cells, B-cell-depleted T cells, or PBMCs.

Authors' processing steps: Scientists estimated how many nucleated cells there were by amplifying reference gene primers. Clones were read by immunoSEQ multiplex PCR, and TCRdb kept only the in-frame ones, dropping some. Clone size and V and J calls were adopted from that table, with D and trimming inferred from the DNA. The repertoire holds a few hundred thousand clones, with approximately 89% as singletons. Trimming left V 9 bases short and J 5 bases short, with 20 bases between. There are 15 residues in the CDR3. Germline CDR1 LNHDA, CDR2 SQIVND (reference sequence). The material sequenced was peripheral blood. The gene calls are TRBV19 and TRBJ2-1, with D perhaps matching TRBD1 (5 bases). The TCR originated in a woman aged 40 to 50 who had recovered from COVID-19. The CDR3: CASTKGKLRNNEQFF. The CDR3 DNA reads TGTGCCAGCACGAAGGGGAAATTGCGGAACAATGAGCAGTTCTTC.